Presented here are 18 T cell receptor beta chains from one specimen sequenced in a study of HIV-infected children after antiretroviral therapy interruption. A 3' RACE protocol on RNA, with unique molecular identifiers, produced the TCR library. TCRdb re-called the 3' RACE reads with MiXCR, one entry per CDR3 protein. This sample has fewer than 50,000 distinct CDR3 sequences, with about 4.3% found just once. The treatment was: PENTA 11 planned treatment interruption arm or continuous ART arm. The material was CD45RA+ CD4+ T cells from PBMCs, pooled from several time points, obtained from a donor given antiretroviral therapy, either interrupted or continuous. The subset here: naive CD4+ CD45RA+ CD45RO- T cells. The receptors derive from a pool of human donors with HIV.

This clonotype was counted at least ten times. The J gene is TRBJ1-2, the V gene TRBV28; unclear D gene. The germline V and J ends were trimmed by 6 bases and 0 bases, with 11 bases remaining between them. The CDR3 is 14 residues long. The germline V gene encodes CDR1 MDHEN and CDR2 SYDVKM. CDR3 DNA sequence: TGTGCCAGCAGAACCCTTTCTGCTAACTATGGCTACACCTTC. Translation gives CASRTLSANYGYTF.

Ten or more counts support this clonotype. J is TRBJ2-1 and V is TRBV7-8; no firm D call. CDR3 length: 12 amino acids. In germline, CDR1 is SGHVS, CDR2 FQNEAQ. V was cut by 5 bases and J by 10 bases, with 12 bases left in between. Here the CDR3 reads CASSPPGREQFF. The CDR3 nucleotides read TGTGCCAGCAGCCCTCCTGGGCGAGAGCAGTTCTTC. The entire variable domain, with the rest obtained from reference TRBV7-8 and TRBJ2-1, is as follows: GAGVSQSPRYKVAKRGQDVALRCDPISGHVSLFWYQQALGQGPEFLTYFQNEAQLDKSGLPSDRFFAERPEGSVSTLKIQRTQQEDSAVYLCASSPPGREQFFGPGTRLTVL.

This clonotype has a count of ten or more. V and J are TRBV29-1 and TRBJ2-7; 8 bases line up with TRBD2. Germline V gives CDR1 SQVTM, CDR2 ANQGSEA. The CDR3 totals 13 residues. The J segment lost 5 bases and the V segment lost 4 bases, leaving 7 bases of the junction unmatched. The CDR3 DNA is TGCAGCGTTGCCGGGGGGGGGCGCGACGAGCAGTACTTC. Translating gives CSVAGGGRDEQYF.

This clonotype was found a few times. The chain recombines TRBV5-1 with TRBJ1-4; D is uncertain. V gave up 5 bases and J gave up 5 bases, with 10 bases separating them. Germline loops: CDR1 SGHRS, CDR2 YFSETQ. The CDR3 length is 13 residues. CDR3 protein: CASRTDENEKLFF. The CDR3 region has the DNA TGCGCCAGCAGGACCGACGAAAATGAAAAACTGTTTTTT.

This clonotype was recorded many times. The V gene is TRBV5-1, the J gene TRBJ2-1; D is ambiguous. Germline CDR1 reads SGHRS; CDR2 reads YFSETQ. V lost 0 bases, J lost 4 bases, and 5 bases lay in between. The CDR3 loop spans 13 amino acids. The DNA for the CDR3 is TGCGCCAGCAGCTTGGCACCTTACAATGAGCAGTTCTTC. Encoded protein: CASSLAPYNEQFF.

This sequence joins TRBV5-1 and TRBJ2-1; TRBD1 matches at 7 bases. Germline trimming cut 3 bases from V and 4 bases from J; bases unmatched to any gene: 7. Germline assignment: CDR1 SGHRS and CDR2 YFSETQ. The CDR3 spans 15 residues. Here the CDR3 DNA reads TGCGCCAGCAGCTCGGACGGGACAGAGTACAATGAGCAGTTCTTC. Protein product: CASSSDGTEYNEQFF.

This clonotype was detected many times. The rearrangement uses TRBV24-1 and TRBJ1-1; D call uncertain. This CDR3 spans 11 amino acids. Germline V gene lookup returns CDR1 KGHDR and CDR2 SFDVKD. Trimming pared 8 bases from V and 1 base from J, leaving 4 bases between. CDR3 loop: CATMRNTEAFF. CDR3 nucleotide sequence: TGTGCCACCATGAGGAACACTGAAGCTTTCTTT.

This clonotype showed up many times. V gene TRBV3-1 combines with J gene TRBJ1-1; D is perhaps TRBD1 (5 bases). The CDR3 sequence is 17 residues long. Trimming removed 0 bases at V and 1 base at J, with 15 bases between. Germline V gives CDR1 LGHDT, CDR2 YNNKEL (reference sequence). As DNA, the CDR3 is TGTGCCAGCAGCCAAGATTGGTCGCGGGACGGGAACACTGAAGCTTTCTTT. Translating gives CASSQDWSRDGNTEAFF.

This clonotype has at least ten counts. The V and J genes are TRBV12-3 or TRBV12-4 and TRBJ2-7; TRBD1 matches 8 bases. This CDR3 comprises 13 residues. J lost 3 bases, V lost 5 bases, and 3 bases had no gene match. The CDR3 coding sequence is TGTGCCAGCAGTCCTGGACAGGGCTACGAGCAGTACTTC. Protein product: CASSPGQGYEQYF.

V is TRBV6-1 and J is TRBJ2-1; D gene uncertain. This CDR3 is built from 14 residues. Per the germline V gene, CDR1 is MNHNS and CDR2 is SASEGT. V lost 1 base and J 0 bases, leaving 4 bases between the germline ends. Here the CDR3 DNA reads TGTGCCAGCAGTGAAGGGCTCTCCTACAATGAGCAGTTCTTC. Translating it yields CASSEGLSYNEQFF.

The sample holds many counts of this clonotype. This chain's CDR3 is CASSPSGGAYNEQFF. The CDR3 region has the DNA TGTGCCAGCAGTCCTAGCGGGGGGGCTTACAATGAGCAGTTCTTC. The chain combines TRBV28 with TRBJ2-1; TRBD2 matches at 12 bases. V was pared by 5 bases and J by 4 bases, with 3 bases of the junction left unmatched. Looked up from germline, CDR1 is MDHEN and CDR2 is SYDVKM. This CDR3 region has 15 residues.

This clonotype was detected many times. The J gene is TRBJ1-5, the V gene TRBV28; D gene uncertain. Germline CDR1 reads MDHEN; CDR2 reads SYDVKM. With 8 bases removed from V and 0 bases from J, the gap between germline ends came to 8 bases. This CDR3 comprises 13 residues. CDR3 sequence: CASEKDSNQPQHF. In DNA, the CDR3 is TGTGCCAGCGAGAAGGATAGCAATCAGCCCCAGCATTTT.

Many counts were recorded for this clonotype. This CDR3 is CASSYTDSSGYTF. CDR3 in DNA: TGTGCCAGCAGTTATACGGACAGTAGCGGCTACACCTTC. This chain links TRBV6-2 or TRBV6-3 with TRBJ1-2, with TRBD1 as a possible D gene (6 bases). Trimming took off 3 bases at V and 8 bases at J, with 13 bases between the two ends. The CDR3 consists of 13 residues. CDR1 is MNHEY, CDR2 SVGEGT, per germline.

This clonotype was counted at least ten times. V is TRBV18 and J is TRBJ2-7; 13 bases fit TRBD2. V trimming: 3 bases; J trimming: 7 bases; junction bases outside the gene matches: 3. Germline CDR1 and CDR2: KGHSH and LQKENI. This CDR3 has 14 amino acids. The CDR3 region is CASSPGLAGVEQYF. Written as DNA, the CDR3 is TGTGCCAGCTCACCTGGACTAGCGGGGGTTGAGCAGTACTTC.

This clonotype was seen at least ten times. The chain combines TRBV3-1 with TRBJ2-2; TRBD1 matches 7 bases. V was clipped by 5 bases and J by 6 bases; unmatched bases: 3. Germline V gene lookup returns CDR1 LGHDT and CDR2 YNNKEL (reference sequence). This CDR3 has 13 amino acids. CDR3 in DNA: TGTGCCAGCAGCAAGGGGGCAGCCGGGGAGCTGTTTTTT. This translates into CASSKGAAGELFF.

This clonotype was seen ten or more times. This chain connects TRBV12-3 or TRBV12-4 to TRBJ1-1, with 7 bases matching TRBD1. There are 13 residues in the CDR3. The V segment lost 5 bases and the J segment 4 bases; nucleotides outside the gene matches: 4. The CDR3 sequence is CASSTDRATEAFF. CDR3 nucleotide sequence: TGTGCCAGCAGTACCGACAGGGCCACTGAAGCTTTCTTT.

This clonotype was counted many times. The V call is TRBV7-9, the J call TRBJ2-2, with D unclear. CDR1 and CDR2 (germline): SEHNR, FQNEAQ (reference sequence). Trimming removed 4 bases at V and 2 bases at J, with 32 bases between. The CDR3 is made up of 22 amino acids. The CDR3 reads CASSSPHVGAIGPTLNTGELFF. Here the CDR3 DNA reads TGTGCCAGCAGCTCCCCCCACGTTGGAGCCATCGGCCCTACTTTAAACACCGGGGAGCTGTTTTTT.

The rearrangement joins TRBV7-2 to TRBJ2-7; possibly TRBD1 for D (6 bases). The germline gives CDR1 SGHTA, CDR2 FQGNSA. The length of the CDR3 is 15 residues. Trimming left V 5 bases short and J 0 bases short, with 14 bases between. The CDR3 is CASSPRAGDSYEQYF. CDR3 in DNA: TGTGCCAGCAGCCCCCGAGCAGGGGACTCCTACGAGCAGTACTTC.